Presented here are 15 T cell receptor beta chains from one specimen sequenced in a study of early T cells in non-severe SARS-CoV-2 infection. TCRdb passed the 5' RACE reads through MiXCR, listing each CDR3 protein once. The sample has tens of thousands of distinct CDR3 sequences, 9% to 15% seen once; the top ten hold more than 6.5%. Sequences were obtained from whole blood. The receptors come from an adult who was a healthcare worker with PCR-confirmed SARS-CoV-2 infection or an uninfected control (not recorded which).

This chain uses TRBV7-8 with TRBJ1-3; D perhaps matches TRBD1 (6 bases). Trimming removed 4 bases from V and 6 bases from J, with 16 bases in between. Germline lookup yields CDR1 SGHVS and CDR2 FQNEAQ. The CDR3 runs 15 residues. Here the CDR3 DNA reads TGTGCCAGCAGCTCACCACCGGGACAACCAAACACCATATATTTT. Amino acids: CASSSPPGQPNTIYF.

This clonotype was observed many times. The chain employs TRBV5-4 and TRBJ2-1; a weak D match, TRBD2 (6 bases). Germline loops: CDR1 SGHNT, CDR2 YYREEE (reference sequence). The CDR3 length is 16 residues. Trimming removed 0 bases at V and 1 base at J, with 11 bases between. The CDR3 loop reads CASSLGISGSYNEQFF. CDR3 nucleotide sequence: TGTGCCAGCAGCTTGGGTATCAGCGGGTCCTACAATGAGCAGTTCTTC.

The sample holds one count of this clonotype. V gene TRBV29-1 combines with J gene TRBJ1-1, with 9 bases fitting TRBD1. Trimming at V came to 7 bases and at J to 10 bases, leaving 10 bases not matched to a gene. The CDR3 has 12 amino acids. CDR1 and CDR2 (germline): SQVTM, ANQGSEA. The CDR3 region is CSASTQGAGAFF. Here the CDR3 DNA reads TGCAGCGCCTCAACACAGGGGGCTGGAGCTTTCTTT.

The V gene is TRBV18, the J gene TRBJ1-2; TRBD1 agrees at 7 bases. Germline V gene data show CDR1 as KGHSH and CDR2 as LQKENI. V gave up 3 bases and J gave up 8 bases; unmatched junction bases: 9. The CDR3 contains 14 residues. The CDR3 bases are TGTGCCAGCTCACCGGTCGACAGGGAATACGGCTACACCTTC. Encoded protein: CASSPVDREYGYTF. Variable domain in full (rest from reference TRBV18 and TRBJ1-2): NAGVMQNPRHLVRRRGQEARLRCSPMKGHSHVYWYRQLPEEGLKFMVYLQKENIIDESGMPKERFSAEFPKEGPSILRIQQVVRGDSAAYFCASSPVDREYGYTFGSGTRLTVV.

This chain uses TRBV10-1 with TRBJ2-7; a weak D match, TRBD1 (5 bases). The germline V gene encodes CDR1 WNHNN and CDR2 SYGVQD (reference sequence). V gave up 0 bases and J gave up 9 bases, with 12 bases separating them. CDR3 size: 13 residues. CDR3 in amino acids: CASSESLGLRQYF. For the CDR3, the DNA is TGCGCCAGCAGTGAGTCTCTGGGGCTGAGGCAGTACTTC.

The rearrangement links TRBV9 to TRBJ2-1; 7 nucleotides line up with TRBD1. The CDR3 runs to 15 residues. Trimming cost V 3 bases and J 5 bases; bases outside gene matches: 8. Germline values: CDR1 SGDLS, CDR2 YYNGEE. CDR3 nucleotides: TGTGCCAGCAGCGGCCGGATGGGGACAGACAATGAGCAGTTCTTC. Residues: CASSGRMGTDNEQFF.

There are a few counts of this clonotype. The chain employs TRBV12-3 or TRBV12-4 and TRBJ2-3; 8 bases are a match to TRBD2. The V segment lost 7 bases and the J segment 4 bases; nucleotides outside the gene matches: 10. The CDR3 has 15 amino acids. The DNA of the CDR3 is TGTGCCAGCACGGAGCGGGAGACGAGTCCAGATACGCAGTATTTT. It translates to CASTERETSPDTQYF.

V is TRBV29-1 and J is TRBJ1-2; 9 bases fit TRBD1. CDR1 SQVTM and CDR2 ANQGSEA come from the germline V gene. This CDR3 is built from 13 residues. V lost 6 bases to trimming and J lost 5 bases; unmatched junction nucleotides: 7. The CDR3 nucleotides read TGCAGCGTGGCCGGACAGGGGACGTATGGCTACACCTTC. Amino acid sequence: CSVAGQGTYGYTF.

This chain joins TRBV29-1 and TRBJ2-7, with D uncertain. The CDR3 is made up of 11 amino acids. V lost 2 bases to trimming and J lost 6 bases, with 8 bases between them. CDR1 and CDR2 (germline): SQVTM, ANQGSEA. CDR3 sequence: CSVELLAEQYF. The CDR3 nucleotides are TGCAGCGTTGAACTACTCGCCGAGCAGTACTTC.

This clonotype was observed a handful of times. This sequence joins TRBV11-1 and TRBJ2-3; D not resolved. Trimming removed 1 base at V and 4 bases at J, with 6 bases between. Germline V gene lookup returns CDR1 SGHAT and CDR2 FQDESV (reference sequence). This CDR3 spans 13 amino acids. The CDR3 bases are TGTGCCAGCAGCTTAGTAGGGCCAGATACGCAGTATTTT. This sequence encodes CASSLVGPDTQYF.

V is TRBV4-2 and J is TRBJ2-3; D call uncertain. The CDR3 is 15 amino acids. Germline-derived CDR1 and CDR2 are LGHNA and YNFKEQ. V lost 0 bases and J lost 1, with 8 bases in between. The CDR3 nucleotides are TGTGCCAGCAGCCAAGATTCACTACGCACAGATACGCAGTATTTT. The encoded protein is CASSQDSLRTDTQYF.

This clonotype turned up a few times. The V gene is TRBV5-1, the J gene TRBJ2-2; the D gene could be TRBD1 or TRBD2 (5 bases each). The CDR3 is 12 amino acids. V lost 5 bases, J lost 6 bases, and 8 bases lay in between. CDR1 and CDR2 (germline): SGHRS, YFSETQ. CDR3 nucleotides: TGCGCCAGCAGGGGGACGGCCGGGGAGCTGTTTTTT. Amino acids: CASRGTAGELFF. The full variable domain, in which reference TRBV5-1 and TRBJ2-2 provide the parts outside the CDR3, is KAGVTQTPRYLIKTRGQQVTLSCSPISGHRSVSWYQQTPGQGLQFLFEYFSETQRNKGNFPGRFSGRQFSNSRSEMNVSTLELGDSALYLCASRGTAGELFFGEGSRLTVL.

This clonotype was seen many times. The genes are TRBV6-5 and TRBJ2-5; D unresolved. This CDR3 comprises 11 residues. Germline CDR1 is MNHEY and CDR2 is SVGAGI. Trimming removed 2 bases at V and 5 bases at J, with 3 bases between. In nucleotides, the CDR3 is TGTGCCAGCAGTTACAGGGAGACCCAGTACTTC. Translated: CASSYRETQYF.

The chain employs TRBV10-3 and TRBJ1-1; possible D gene TRBD1, 6 bases. V was trimmed by 5 bases and J by 0 bases, leaving 10 bases between them. In germline, CDR1 is ENHRY, CDR2 SYGVKD. The CDR3 has 14 residues. As DNA, the CDR3 is TGTGCCATCAGTACCGGGACACTGAACACTGAAGCTTTCTTT. Its translation: CAISTGTLNTEAFF.

The J gene is TRBJ2-5, the V gene TRBV20-1; perhaps TRBD2 as D (6 bases). There are 12 residues in the CDR3. Looked up from germline, CDR1 is DFQATT and CDR2 is SNEGSKA (reference sequence). With 7 bases removed from V and 6 bases from J, the gap between germline ends came to 15 bases. CDR3 nucleotide sequence: TGCAGTGGGCGTGGAGGGGATCAGACCCAGTACTTC. Translated, it gives CSGRGGDQTQYF.